This T cell receptor (beta chain) was observed in a study of blood T cell repertoires in COVID-19. In the study overall: Samples representing acute and convalescent COVID-19 were sourced from the United States, Italy and Spain.

This clone was found a few times. Only in-frame clones appear in the TCRdb table, and some are missing; sequencing was by immunoSEQ multiplex PCR. The sample contains about 130,000 clones, around four fifths of which appear only once. This CDR3 contains 14 residues. V shed 5 bases, J shed 6 bases, and the junction held 6 bases outside the gene matches. Germline lookup yields CDR1 KGHDR and CDR2 SFDVKD. Sequencing used peripheral blood. The chain uses TRBV24-1 and TRBJ2-5; 9 bases fit TRBD2. The TCR was taken from a man older than 75 with COVID-19, enrolled during active disease. CDR3 in amino acids: CATSGGTSIQTQYF. CDR3 in DNA: TGTGCCACCAGTGGGGGGACTAGCATACAGACCCAGTACTTC.